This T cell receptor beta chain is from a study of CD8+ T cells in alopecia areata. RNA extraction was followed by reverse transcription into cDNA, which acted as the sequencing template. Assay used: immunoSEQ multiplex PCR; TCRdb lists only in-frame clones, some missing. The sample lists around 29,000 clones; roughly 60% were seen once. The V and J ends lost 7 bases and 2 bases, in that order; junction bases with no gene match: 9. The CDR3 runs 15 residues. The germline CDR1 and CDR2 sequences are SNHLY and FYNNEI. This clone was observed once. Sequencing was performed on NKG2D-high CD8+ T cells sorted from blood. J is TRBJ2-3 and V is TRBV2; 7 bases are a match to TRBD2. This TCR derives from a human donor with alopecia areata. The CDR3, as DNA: TGTGCCAGCATCCCTCCGGGGGGACCCACAGATACGCAGTATTTT. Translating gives CASIPPGGPTDTQYF.